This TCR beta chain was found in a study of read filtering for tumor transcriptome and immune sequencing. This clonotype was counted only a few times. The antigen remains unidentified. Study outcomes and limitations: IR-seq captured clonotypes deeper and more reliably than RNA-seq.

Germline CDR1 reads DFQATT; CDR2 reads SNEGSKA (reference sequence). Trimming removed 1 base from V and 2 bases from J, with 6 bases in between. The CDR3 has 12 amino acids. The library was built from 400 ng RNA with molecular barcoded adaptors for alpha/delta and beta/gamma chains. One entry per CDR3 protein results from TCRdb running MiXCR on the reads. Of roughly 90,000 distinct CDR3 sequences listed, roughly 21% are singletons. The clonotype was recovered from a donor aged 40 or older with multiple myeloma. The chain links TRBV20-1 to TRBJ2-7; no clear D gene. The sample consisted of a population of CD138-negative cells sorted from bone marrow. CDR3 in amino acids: CSARANAYEQYF. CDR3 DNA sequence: TGCAGTGCTAGAGCGAATGCCTACGAGCAGTACTTC.